This TCR beta chain came from a study of cytomegalovirus exposure and HLA in healthy donors. Whole-study findings and limits: What a later analysis reportedly showed was that an Asian-associated ancestry cluster had fewer N-insertions than the roughly 700-donor mean.

Germline V gene sequence: CDR1 SGHTA, CDR2 FQGTGA. The CDR3 runs to 15 residues. The J segment lost 1 base and the V segment lost 4 bases, leaving 5 bases of the junction unmatched. The primer mix had 60 Vbeta and 13 Jbeta primers. Method: immunoSEQ multiplex PCR; TCRdb's copy keeps in-frame clones and lacks some. This table holds over 120,000 clones, 70% found once. To note about this clone: As yet, its antigen is unknown.

What was sequenced was PBMCs. The rearrangement joins TRBV7-3 to TRBJ1-1; TRBD1 matches at 8 bases. This receptor was taken from a woman aged 55-70 years in good health and CMV-seropositive. The CDR3 loop is CASSSLGQGNTEAFF. The CDR3 DNA sequence: TGTGCCAGCAGCTCCCTAGGACAGGGGAACACTGAAGCTTTCTTT.